This TCR beta chain was identified during a study of shared clonotypes between healthy human individuals. The assay used deep level. Produced via immunoSEQ multiplex PCR; TCRdb's table is partial and in-frame only. This table holds approximately 710,000 clones, roughly 91% found once. Findings and caveats of the study: Relative to memory subsets, naive subsets generally showed larger estimated richness. Represented diversity, genetic and exposure-history alike, was limited by few donors.

Caucasian adults residing in Nashville, Tennessee made up all the donors. Turning to this clone: Its antigen is unknown.

Germline V gene lookup returns CDR1 SGHTA and CDR2 FQGTGA. V trimming: 4 bases; J trimming: 2 bases; junction bases outside the gene matches: 4. The CDR3 has 16 residues. Sequencing was done on a sample of memory CD8+ T cells from PBMCs. Indicated subset: CD45RO+ cells pooled with CCR7-negative TemRA cells. The source of this sequence is a man younger than 35 in good health. Some clones in this sample may be carry-over from other donors' samples. V and J are TRBV7-3 and TRBJ2-5; 13 bases are shared with TRBD2. The CDR3 region is CASSSRTSGSQETQYF. In DNA, the CDR3 is TGTGCCAGCAGCTCTCGGACTAGCGGGAGTCAAGAGACCCAGTACTTC.